The clone carrying this T cell receptor (beta chain) was found many times. These data come from a study of T cells in Graves' hyperthyroidism and ophthalmopathy. TCR beta CDR3 regions were amplified from RNA. When the TCR CDR3 underwent first-round RT-PCR, the HTBI primer set was used. MiXCR was run by TCRdb on the multiplex PCR reads, yielding one entry per CDR3 protein. This sample carries 610,000 or so distinct CDR3 sequences, about 45% of them seen once, and the ten largest clones take around 7.7%. Germline trimming cut 8 bases from V and 4 bases from J; bases unmatched to any gene: 8. The germline V gene has CDR1 SQVTM and CDR2 ANQGSEA. There are 14 residues in the CDR3. If no ophthalmopathy progression occurred within 18 months, Graves' hyperthyroidism was stable. Among the patients, aged 18 to 65, hyperthyroidism was newly diagnosed and had lasted under 2 months. Based on clinical symptoms, serum thyroxine and TRAb, thyroid ultrasound and orbital computed tomography, diagnoses were reached.

The chain carries TRBV29-1 and TRBJ2-2; 9 bases agree with TRBD2. Specimen: peripheral blood or thyroid tissue (not recorded which). This TCR was recovered from a woman aged 18-29 years with Graves' hyperthyroidism. The CDR3: CSTLAGEGTGELFF. CDR3 coding DNA: TGCAGCACGTTAGCGGGAGAGGGCACCGGGGAGCTGTTTTTT.